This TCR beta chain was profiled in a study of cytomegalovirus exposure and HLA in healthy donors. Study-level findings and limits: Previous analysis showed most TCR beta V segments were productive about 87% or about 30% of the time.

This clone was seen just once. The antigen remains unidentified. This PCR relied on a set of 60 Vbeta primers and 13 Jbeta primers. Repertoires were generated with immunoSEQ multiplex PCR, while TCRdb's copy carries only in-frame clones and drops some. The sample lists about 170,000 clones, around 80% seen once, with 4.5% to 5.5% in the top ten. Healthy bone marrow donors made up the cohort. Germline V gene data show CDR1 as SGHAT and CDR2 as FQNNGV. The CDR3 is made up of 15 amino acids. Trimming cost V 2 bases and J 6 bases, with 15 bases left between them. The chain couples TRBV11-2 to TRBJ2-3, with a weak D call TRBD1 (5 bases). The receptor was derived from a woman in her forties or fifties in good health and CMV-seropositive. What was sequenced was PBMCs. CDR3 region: CASSLQGTVSDTQYF. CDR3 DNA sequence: TGTGCCAGCAGCTTACAGGGTACCGTATCTGATACGCAGTATTTT.